This T cell receptor beta chain came from a study of identical twins. Overall study results and limits: For cord blood, abundant beta clonotypes had fewer insertions, unlike memory repertoires, which showed none.

V was cut by 0 bases and J by 9 bases, with 4 bases left in between. The CDR3 is made up of 11 amino acids. Germline V CDR1 and CDR2: ENHRY, SYGVKD. MiXCR, applied by TCRdb to the 5' RACE reads, yields one record per CDR3 protein. This sample yields approximately 700,000 distinct CDR3 sequences, of which approximately 18% are seen a single time; around 12% belongs to the top ten. This clonotype was found many times. What it recognizes is unknown. These same records also appear under a second study, on T cells expressing NK-cell markers. That study adds: According to the study, TCR beta repertoires originated from sorted CD3+CD56+NKG2C+, CD3+CD56+NKG2C- and CD3+CD56-NKG2C+ T cells. The study found dominant NKG2C+ clonotypes at roughly 1.0-8% of CD8+ T cells in roughly six donors. In a handful of donors, dominant clonotypes made up roughly 25-60.1% of CD3+CD56-NKG2C+ cells.

This sequence joins TRBV10-3 and TRBJ2-3; no reliable D call. Sequencing was performed on PBMCs. This TCR was sampled from a woman aged 18-30 years in good health. As DNA, the CDR3 is TGTGCCATCAGTGAGTCGTGGACGCAGTATTTT. It translates to CAISESWTQYF.